Below, 24 T cell receptor beta chains from the same sample are listed, as sequenced in a study of blood T cell repertoires in COVID-19. The table came from immunoSEQ multiplex PCR; TCRdb's copy has only in-frame clones and leaves some out. The table shows some 250,000 clones, with around 90% occurring only once. The specimen sequenced was PBMCs or T cells enriched from blood (not recorded which). These receptors originate from a human donor in a cohort exposed to, infected with or recovered from COVID-19 (not recorded which). The donor label of this sample is uncertain.

The genes are TRBV19 and TRBJ1-1; 7 bases match TRBD1. Germline V gives CDR1 LNHDA, CDR2 SQIVND (reference sequence). After removal of 7 bases from V and 1 base from J, the junction contained 9 bases not matched to a gene. This CDR3 has 15 amino acids. The CDR3 coding sequence is TGTGCCAGTACCCCCCCGGGACAGTGGAACACTGAAGCTTTCTTT. It encodes CASTPPGQWNTEAFF.

V gene TRBV3-1 (or the pseudogene TRBV3-2) combines with J gene TRBJ2-3; D uncertain. V gave up 3 bases and J gave up 8 bases, with 9 bases separating them. The CDR3 sequence is 12 residues long. Germline V lookup: CDR1 LGHDT, CDR2 YNNKEL (reference sequence). This chain's CDR3 is CASSHFVGTQYF. DNA of the CDR3: TGTGCCAGCAGCCACTTTGTCGGTACGCAGTATTTT.

This chain links TRBV28 with TRBJ2-2, with 11 bases lining up with TRBD2. The CDR3 contains 15 residues. Germline assignment: CDR1 MDHEN and CDR2 SYDVKM. J gave up 5 bases and V 8 bases, and 7 bases lay outside the gene matches. This CDR3 is CASGRLAGITGELFF. The CDR3 DNA reads as TGTGCCAGCGGGAGACTAGCGGGGATAACCGGGGAGCTGTTTTTT.

The chain joins TRBV6-4 to TRBJ1-1; TRBD1 matches 7 bases. CDR1 is MRHNA, CDR2 SNTAGT, per germline. V lost 4 bases and J lost 0; bases outside the gene matches: 5. The CDR3 sequence is 15 residues long. DNA of the CDR3: TGTGCCAGCAGTGCCACGGACAGGATGAACACTGAAGCTTTCTTT. Residues: CASSATDRMNTEAFF.

The chain links TRBV3-1 (or the pseudogene TRBV3-2) to TRBJ1-6, with a possible D match to TRBD1 (5 bases). The CDR3 loop spans 16 amino acids. The germline V gene has CDR1 LGHDT and CDR2 YNNKEL (reference sequence). V was clipped by 0 bases and J by 4 bases, with 10 bases between them. Here the CDR3 reads CASSQDSGGYNSPLHF. CDR3 nucleotides: TGTGCCAGCAGCCAAGATTCGGGGGGGTATAATTCACCCCTCCACTTT.

The J gene is TRBJ2-7, the V gene TRBV30, with 9 bases matching TRBD1. Trimming at V came to 7 bases and at J to 4 bases, leaving 8 bases not matched to a gene. This CDR3 contains 13 residues. The germline V gene encodes CDR1 GTSNPN and CDR2 SVGIG (reference sequence). The CDR3, as DNA: TGTGCCTCGCGGGGACAGGGAGATTACGAGCAGTACTTC. The encoded protein is CASRGQGDYEQYF.

V and J are TRBV2 and TRBJ2-5; TRBD1 might be the D (5 bases). Germline V gene sequence: CDR1 SNHLY, CDR2 FYNNEI. This CDR3 comprises 13 residues. Trimming took off 7 bases at V and 4 bases at J, with 13 bases between the two ends. The DNA of the CDR3 is TGTGCCAGCAATGTCGACAGACGAGAGACCCAGTACTTC. Protein: CASNVDRRETQYF. Drawing the rest from reference TRBV2 and TRBJ2-5, the complete variable domain is EPEVTQTPSHQVTQMGQEVILRCVPISNHLYFYWYRQILGQKVEFLVSFYNNEISEKSEIFDDQFSVERPDGSNFTLKIRSTKLEDSAMYFCASNVDRRETQYFGPGTRLLVL.

This chain uses TRBV7-2 with TRBJ1-6; tentatively, D is TRBD1 (6 bases). Germline assignment: CDR1 SGHTA and CDR2 FQGNSA. The length of the CDR3 is 16 residues. The V gene lost 5 bases and the J gene lost 9 bases, with 20 bases spanning the gap. The chain's CDR3 is CASSPSPGTRSSPLHF. The CDR3 nucleotides are TGTGCCAGCAGCCCCTCCCCCGGGACACGTAGTTCACCCCTCCACTTT.

This clone was counted only a few times. The gene calls are TRBV2 and TRBJ1-1; D gene uncertain. The ends were cut back, 2 bases at V and 11 bases at J, with 9 bases in the middle. The CDR3 totals 11 residues. The V gene's germline CDR1 is SNHLY and CDR2 FYNNEI. The CDR3 loop is CASSESGRAFF. The CDR3, as DNA: TGTGCCAGCAGTGAATCGGGGAGGGCTTTCTTT.

The chain joins TRBV7-8 to TRBJ1-1; 8 bases map to TRBD1. Germline V gives CDR1 SGHVS, CDR2 FQNEAQ. V lost 5 bases to trimming and J lost 4 bases; unmatched junction nucleotides: 15. This CDR3 has 17 amino acids. Here the CDR3 DNA reads TGTGCCAGCAGCCCATGGACAGGGTATAATCCGCTCACTGAAGCTTTCTTT. This sequence encodes CASSPWTGYNPLTEAFF.

This chain uses TRBV5-1 with TRBJ2-2; D gene uncertain. The CDR3 runs to 16 residues. Per germline, CDR1 SGHRS and CDR2 YFSETQ. V shed 0 bases and J shed 1 base, with 10 bases lying between them. For the CDR3, the DNA is TGCGCCAGCAGCTTGGATAACAGTGGGAACACCGGGGAGCTGTTTTTT. Its translation is CASSLDNSGNTGELFF.

The genes are TRBV19 and TRBJ2-5, with D possibly TRBD2 on 5 matching bases. The CDR3 contains 17 residues. Trimming stripped 2 bases from V and 5 bases from J, with 21 bases between. CDR1 and CDR2 from the germline V gene are LNHDA and SQIVND (reference sequence). CDR3 in amino acids: CASSIRVRSRGSETQYF. Here the CDR3 DNA reads TGTGCCAGTAGTATAAGGGTGCGGTCCCGGGGATCGGAGACCCAGTACTTC.

The chain links TRBV15 to TRBJ2-1; D might be TRBD2 (6 bases). V was shortened by 8 bases and J by 0 bases, with 11 bases between the two germline ends. The CDR3 consists of 14 residues. In germline, CDR1 is LNHNV, CDR2 YYDKDF (reference sequence). CDR3 in amino acids: CATSWEDSYNEQFF. The CDR3 coding sequence is TGTGCCACCTCGTGGGAGGACTCCTACAATGAGCAGTTCTTC.

This clone was seen only once. This rearrangement joins TRBV6-5 to TRBJ1-5, with 7 nucleotides matching TRBD1. Germline CDR1 MNHEY, CDR2 SVGAGI. With 2 bases clipped from V and 15 bases from J, the junction kept 10 bases outside the gene matches. This CDR3 contains 13 residues. CDR3 nucleotide sequence: TGTGCCAGCAGTTACGACCCGGGACAGATATGGCATTTT. It specifies CASSYDPGQIWHF.

The CDR3 DNA sequence: TGCGCCAGCAGCCCCCTGACAGGGGATTATGGCTACACCTTC. Its protein product is CASSPLTGDYGYTF. The chain has TRBV5-1 and TRBJ1-2; 8 bases align to TRBD1. Trimming cost V 4 bases and J 5 bases; bases outside gene matches: 7. CDR1 and CDR2 from the germline V gene are SGHRS and YFSETQ. The CDR3 runs to 14 residues.

This clone appeared once. V usage is TRBV3-1 (or the pseudogene TRBV3-2) and J usage is TRBJ2-1; TRBD2 matches 7 bases. Trimming took 0 bases from V and 7 from J; bases not matched to a gene: 18. Germline V gives CDR1 LGHDT, CDR2 YNNKEL (reference sequence). The CDR3 contains 19 residues. CDR3: CASSQEGSWEGPLRNEQFF. The CDR3 DNA reads TGTGCCAGCAGCCAAGAAGGGTCGTGGGAGGGGCCCCTTAGGAATGAGCAGTTCTTC.

The rearrangement joins TRBV19 to TRBJ2-2, with a possible D match to TRBD1 (5 bases). Per the germline V gene, CDR1 is LNHDA and CDR2 is SQIVND (reference sequence). This CDR3 has 14 residues. V lost 8 bases to trimming and J lost 0 bases, with 10 bases between them. CDR3 DNA sequence: TGTGCCAGTTCCCCAGGGACGAACACCGGGGAGCTGTTTTTT. Encoded protein: CASSPGTNTGELFF.

This rearrangement joins TRBV4-1 to TRBJ1-2; no clear D gene. The CDR3 has 15 amino acids. The V gene lost 2 bases and the J gene lost 1 base, with 11 bases spanning the gap. CDR1 MGHRA and CDR2 YSYEKL come from the germline V gene. The chain's CDR3 is CASSQLAAINYGYTF. The DNA for the CDR3 is TGCGCCAGCAGCCAATTGGCGGCAATTAACTATGGCTACACCTTC.

The chain couples TRBV5-4 to TRBJ1-4; TRBD1 is a possible D gene (6 bases). CDR1 and CDR2 (germline): SGHNT, YYREEE (reference sequence). CDR3 length: 15 residues. V lost 1 base to trimming and J lost 4 bases, with 11 bases between them. This CDR3 is CASSLSNRVNEKLFF. In DNA, the CDR3 is TGTGCCAGCAGCTTGTCTAACAGGGTTAATGAAAAACTGTTTTTT. Full variable domain (rest looked up from reference TRBV5-4 and TRBJ1-4): ETGVTQSPTHLIKTRGQQVTLRCSSQSGHNTVSWYQQALGQGPQFIFQYYREEENGRGNFPPRFSGLQFPNYSSELNVNALELDDSALYLCASSLSNRVNEKLFFGSGTQLSVL.

V usage is TRBV5-6 and J usage is TRBJ1-3, with 7 bases aligning to TRBD1. The germline V gene encodes CDR1 SGHDT and CDR2 YYEEEE. V was clipped by 0 bases and J by 4 bases; unmatched bases: 4. This CDR3 spans 15 amino acids. CDR3 coding DNA: TGTGCCAGCAGCTTGGCCCGACAGGGAGGAAACACCATATATTTT. It codes for CASSLARQGGNTIYF.

The count of this clone is one. The gene calls are TRBV24-1 and TRBJ1-5, with 11 bases matching TRBD1. Unmatched junction bases numbered 4, after V lost 7 bases and J lost 6 bases. This CDR3 is built from 14 residues. The germline gives CDR1 KGHDR, CDR2 SFDVKD. The CDR3 here is CATRGTGGGQPQHF. CDR3 bases: TGTGCCACCAGGGGGACAGGGGGAGGTCAGCCCCAGCATTTT.

The chain uses TRBV5-1 and TRBJ2-2, with 10 bases identical to TRBD2. V trimming: 5 bases; J trimming: 1 base; junction bases outside the gene matches: 8. The CDR3 totals 17 residues. Germline loops: CDR1 SGHRS, CDR2 YFSETQ. The CDR3 here is CASRGASGGLNTGELFF. The CDR3 DNA is TGCGCCAGCAGAGGGGCTAGCGGGGGCCTGAACACCGGGGAGCTGTTTTTT. Looking up the rest from reference TRBV5-1 and TRBJ2-2 gives the full variable domain: KAGVTQTPRYLIKTRGQQVTLSCSPISGHRSVSWYQQTPGQGLQFLFEYFSETQRNKGNFPGRFSGRQFSNSRSEMNVSTLELGDSALYLCASRGASGGLNTGELFFGEGSRLTVL.

The V and J genes are TRBV3-1 (or the pseudogene TRBV3-2) and TRBJ1-1, with D possibly matching TRBD1 (5 bases). V lost 4 bases and J 1 base, leaving 13 bases between the germline ends. This CDR3 has 15 amino acids. Germline CDR1 and CDR2: LGHDT and YNNKEL (reference sequence). CDR3 bases: TGTGCCAGCAGCCCCAGGGCTGCTTCGAACACTGAAGCTTTCTTT. It is translated as CASSPRAASNTEAFF.

This CDR3 reads CASSEALLEGLSGNTIYF. The DNA of the CDR3 is TGTGCCAGCAGTGAAGCGCTTCTGGAGGGTTTGAGCGGAAACACCATATATTTT. This chain links TRBV2 with TRBJ1-3; unclear D gene. The ends were cut back, 0 bases at V and 4 bases at J, with 19 bases in the middle. The CDR3 length is 18 residues. In germline, CDR1 is SNHLY, CDR2 FYNNEI.